This TCR beta chain appears in the sequencing data of a study of T cell repertoires in cytomegalovirus infection. Study-wide context: Selected CMV epitopes included recently identified HLA-C-restricted ones as well as well-studied HLA-B-restricted ones. Notes on the study in general: Frequencies of public TCR beta families were cumulated, and this identified carriers of CMV plus the relevant HLA. CMV-specific HLA-C-restricted TCR beta clonotypes dominated the ex vivo response.

This clonotype was found a few times. The antigen is undetermined. The V and J ends lost 4 bases and 2 bases, in that order; junction bases with no gene match: 1. This CDR3 spans 13 amino acids. Germline V gene lookup returns CDR1 SGHVS and CDR2 FQNEAQ. TCRdb passed the reads through MiXCR, listing each CDR3 protein once. The sample has fewer than 200,000 distinct CDR3 sequences; roughly a fifth are singletons. This clonotype was sampled from a human donor in good health (CMV status not recorded). Some clones in this sample may be carry-over from other donors' samples. The chain couples TRBV7-8 to TRBJ2-5; the match to TRBD1 covers 7 bases. The sample was CD8+ T cells from cultured PBMCs, taken from culture after CMV antigen stimulation. This CDR3 is CASSWGQQETQYF. The CDR3 DNA is TGTGCCAGCAGCTGGGGACAGCAAGAGACCCAGTACTTC.